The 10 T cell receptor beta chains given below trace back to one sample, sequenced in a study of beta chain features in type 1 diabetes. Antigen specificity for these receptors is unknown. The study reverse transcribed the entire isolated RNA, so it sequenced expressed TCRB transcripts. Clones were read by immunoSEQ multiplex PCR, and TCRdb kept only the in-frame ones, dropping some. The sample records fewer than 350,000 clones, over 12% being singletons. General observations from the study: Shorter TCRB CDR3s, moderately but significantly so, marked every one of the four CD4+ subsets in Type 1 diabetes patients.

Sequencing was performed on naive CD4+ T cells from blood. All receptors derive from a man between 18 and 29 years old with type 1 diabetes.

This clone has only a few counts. For the CDR3, the DNA is TGTGCCAGCTCACCGCGGGAGGGCCTTAACGAGCAGTACTTC. Its translation: CASSPREGLNEQYF. The V and J genes are TRBV18 and TRBJ2-7, with 9 nucleotides matching TRBD2. Looked up from germline, CDR1 is KGHSH and CDR2 is LQKENI. V dropped 3 bases and J dropped 5; count of bases not matched to a gene: 5. This CDR3 comprises 14 residues.

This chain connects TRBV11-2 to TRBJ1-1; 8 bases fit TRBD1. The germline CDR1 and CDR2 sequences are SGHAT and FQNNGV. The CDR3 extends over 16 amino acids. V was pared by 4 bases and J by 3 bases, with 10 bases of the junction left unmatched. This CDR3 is CASSSGYRGRDTEAFF. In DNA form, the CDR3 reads TGTGCCAGCAGCTCTGGGTACAGGGGGAGAGACACTGAAGCTTTCTTT. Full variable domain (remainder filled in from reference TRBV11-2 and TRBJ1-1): EAGVAQSPRYKIIEKRQSVAFWCNPISGHATLYWYQQILGQGPKLLIQFQNNGVVDDSQLPKDRFSAERLKGVDSTLKIQPAKLEDSAVYLCASSSGYRGRDTEAFFGQGTRLTVV.

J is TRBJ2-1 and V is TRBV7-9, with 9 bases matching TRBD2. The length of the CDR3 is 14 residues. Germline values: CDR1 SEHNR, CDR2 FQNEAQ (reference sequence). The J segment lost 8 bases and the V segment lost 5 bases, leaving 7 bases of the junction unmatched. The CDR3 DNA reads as TGTGCCAGCAGCGGCAGTAGCGGGAGTGATGAGCAGTTCTTC. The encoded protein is CASSGSSGSDEQFF.

The CDR3 DNA sequence: TGTGCCATCAGTGCTCCCGGGGGCACTGAAGCTTTCTTT. Its protein product is CAISAPGGTEAFF. The chain recombines TRBV10-3 with TRBJ1-1; a possible D gene is TRBD1 (5 bases). Trimming removed 4 bases at V and 4 bases at J, with 10 bases between. CDR3 size: 13 residues. CDR1 is ENHRY, CDR2 SYGVKD, per germline.

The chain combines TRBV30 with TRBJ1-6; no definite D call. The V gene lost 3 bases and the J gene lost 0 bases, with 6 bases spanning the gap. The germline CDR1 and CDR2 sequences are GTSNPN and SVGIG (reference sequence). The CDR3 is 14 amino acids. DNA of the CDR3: TGTGCCTGGAGACAGAGCTCCTATAATTCACCCCTCCACTTT. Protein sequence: CAWRQSSYNSPLHF.

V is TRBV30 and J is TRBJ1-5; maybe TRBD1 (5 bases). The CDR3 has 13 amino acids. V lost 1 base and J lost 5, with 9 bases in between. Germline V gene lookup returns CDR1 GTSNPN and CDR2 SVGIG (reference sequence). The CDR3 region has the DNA TGTGCCTGGAGTGAGCAGGGCGATCAGCCCCAGCATTTT. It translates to CAWSEQGDQPQHF.

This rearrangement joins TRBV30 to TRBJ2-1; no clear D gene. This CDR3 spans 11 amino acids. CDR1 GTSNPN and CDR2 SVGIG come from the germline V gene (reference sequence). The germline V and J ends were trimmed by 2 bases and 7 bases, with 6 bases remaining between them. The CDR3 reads CAWSMRNEQFF. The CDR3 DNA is TGTGCCTGGAGTATGCGGAATGAGCAGTTCTTC. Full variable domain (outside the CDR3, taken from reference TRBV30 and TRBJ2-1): SQTIHQWPATLVQPVGSPLSLECTVEGTSNPNLYWYRQAAGRGLQLLFYSVGIGQISSEVPQNLSASRPQDRQFILSSKKLLLSDSGFYLCAWSMRNEQFFGPGTRLTVL.

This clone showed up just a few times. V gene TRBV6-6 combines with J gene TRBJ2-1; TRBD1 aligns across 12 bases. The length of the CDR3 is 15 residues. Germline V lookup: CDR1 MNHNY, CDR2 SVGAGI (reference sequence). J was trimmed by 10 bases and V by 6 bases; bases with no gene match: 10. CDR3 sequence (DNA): TGTGCCAGCAGCCCGGGACAGGGGGCGAGTGGCGAGCAGTTCTTC. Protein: CASSPGQGASGEQFF.

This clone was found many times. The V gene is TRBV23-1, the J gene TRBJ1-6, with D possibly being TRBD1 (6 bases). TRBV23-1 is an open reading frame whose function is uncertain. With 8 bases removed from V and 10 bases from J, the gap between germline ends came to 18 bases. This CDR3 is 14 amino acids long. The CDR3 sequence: CASRGGRAESPLHF. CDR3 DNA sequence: TGCGCCAGCCGGGGGGGCAGGGCTGAGTCACCCCTCCACTTT.

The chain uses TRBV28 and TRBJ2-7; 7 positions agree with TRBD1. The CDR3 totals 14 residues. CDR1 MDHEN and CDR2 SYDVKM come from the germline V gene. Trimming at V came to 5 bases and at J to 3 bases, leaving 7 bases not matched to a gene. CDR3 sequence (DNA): TGTGCCAGCAGTGCCCCGGGACAGAGCTACGAGCAGTACTTC. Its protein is CASSAPGQSYEQYF.